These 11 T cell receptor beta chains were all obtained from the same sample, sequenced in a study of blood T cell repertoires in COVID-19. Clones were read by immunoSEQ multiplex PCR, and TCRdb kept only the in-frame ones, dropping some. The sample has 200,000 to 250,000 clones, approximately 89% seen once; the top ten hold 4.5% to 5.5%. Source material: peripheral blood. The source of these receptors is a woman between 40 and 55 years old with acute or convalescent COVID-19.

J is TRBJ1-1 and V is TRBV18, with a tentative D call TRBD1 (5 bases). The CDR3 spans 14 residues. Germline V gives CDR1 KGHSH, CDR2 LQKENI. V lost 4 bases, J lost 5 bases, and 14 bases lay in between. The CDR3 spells CASSLQGVGTEAFF. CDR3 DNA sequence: TGTGCCAGCTCACTCCAGGGTGTCGGGACTGAAGCTTTCTTT.

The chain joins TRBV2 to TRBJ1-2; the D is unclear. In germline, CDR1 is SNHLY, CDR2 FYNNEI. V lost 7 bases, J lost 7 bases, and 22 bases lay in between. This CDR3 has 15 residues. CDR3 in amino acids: CASTASTTAPSGYTF. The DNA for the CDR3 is TGTGCCAGCACCGCATCGACGACTGCTCCCTCTGGCTACACCTTC.

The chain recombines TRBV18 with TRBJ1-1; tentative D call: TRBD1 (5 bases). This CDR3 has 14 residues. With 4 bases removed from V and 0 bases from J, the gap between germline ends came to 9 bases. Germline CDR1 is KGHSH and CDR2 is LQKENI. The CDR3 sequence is CASSRSGVNTEAFF. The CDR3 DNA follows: TGTGCCAGCTCACGCTCGGGGGTGAACACTGAAGCTTTCTTT.

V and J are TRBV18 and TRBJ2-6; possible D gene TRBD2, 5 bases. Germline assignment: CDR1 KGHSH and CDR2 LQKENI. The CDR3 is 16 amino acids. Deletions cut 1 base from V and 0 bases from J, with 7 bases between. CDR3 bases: TGTGCCAGCTCACCACGGGAGTTCTCTGGGGCCAACGTCCTGACTTTC. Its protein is CASSPREFSGANVLTF.

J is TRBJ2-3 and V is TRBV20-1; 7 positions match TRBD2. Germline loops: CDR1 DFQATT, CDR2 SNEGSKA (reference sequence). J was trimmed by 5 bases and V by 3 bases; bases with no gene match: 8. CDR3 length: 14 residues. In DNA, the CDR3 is TGCAGTGCTAGTGCTGGGACTACCAAAGATACGCAGTATTTT. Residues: CSASAGTTKDTQYF.

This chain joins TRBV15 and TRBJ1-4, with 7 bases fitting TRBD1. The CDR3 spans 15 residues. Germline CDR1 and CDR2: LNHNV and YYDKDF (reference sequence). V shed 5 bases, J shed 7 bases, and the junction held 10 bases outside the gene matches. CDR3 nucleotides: TGTGCCACCAGCGGCGACAGGGAAGGTAGTGAAAAACTGTTTTTT. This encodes CATSGDREGSEKLFF.

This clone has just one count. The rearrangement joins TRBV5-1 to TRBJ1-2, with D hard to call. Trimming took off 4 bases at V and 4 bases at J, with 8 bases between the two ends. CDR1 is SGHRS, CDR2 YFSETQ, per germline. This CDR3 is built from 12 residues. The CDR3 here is CASSPEGYGYTF. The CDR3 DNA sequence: TGCGCCAGCAGCCCCGAGGGCTATGGCTACACCTTC. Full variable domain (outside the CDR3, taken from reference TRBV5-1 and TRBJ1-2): KAGVTQTPRYLIKTRGQQVTLSCSPISGHRSVSWYQQTPGQGLQFLFEYFSETQRNKGNFPGRFSGRQFSNSRSEMNVSTLELGDSALYLCASSPEGYGYTFGSGTRLTVV.

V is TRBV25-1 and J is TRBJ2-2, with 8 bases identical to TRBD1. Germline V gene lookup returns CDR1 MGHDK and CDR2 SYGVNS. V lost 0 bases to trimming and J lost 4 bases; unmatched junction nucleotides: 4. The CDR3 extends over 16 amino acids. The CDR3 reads CASSEYQGAGTGELFF. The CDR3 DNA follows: TGTGCCAGCAGTGAATATCAGGGGGCGGGCACCGGGGAGCTGTTTTTT.

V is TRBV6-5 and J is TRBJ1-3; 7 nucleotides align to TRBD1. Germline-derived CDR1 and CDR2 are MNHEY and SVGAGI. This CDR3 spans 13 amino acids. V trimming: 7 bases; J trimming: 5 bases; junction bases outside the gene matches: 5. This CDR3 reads CASTGGGRNTIYF. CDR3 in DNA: TGTGCCAGCACAGGGGGAGGCCGAAACACCATATATTTT.

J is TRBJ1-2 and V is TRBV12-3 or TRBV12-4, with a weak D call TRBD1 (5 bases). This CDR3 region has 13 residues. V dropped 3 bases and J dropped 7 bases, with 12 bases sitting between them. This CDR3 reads CASSFFIGVGYTF. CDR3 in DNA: TGTGCCAGCAGTTTTTTCATAGGGGTTGGCTACACCTTC.

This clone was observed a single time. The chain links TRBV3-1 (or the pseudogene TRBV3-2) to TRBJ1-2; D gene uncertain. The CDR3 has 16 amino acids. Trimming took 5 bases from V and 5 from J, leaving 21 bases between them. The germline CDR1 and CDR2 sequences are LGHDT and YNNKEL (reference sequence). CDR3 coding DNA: TGTGCCAGCAGCTCCCCACGGCCCAGGCCGGGGTATGGCTACACCTTC. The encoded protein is CASSSPRPRPGYGYTF.